Sequencing of this TCR beta chain was carried out in a study of blood T cell repertoires in COVID-19. Study-level information: Spain, Italy and the United States supplied samples that represented acute and convalescent COVID-19. Nucleic acid was either cDNA or gDNA, and it came from T cells, B-cell-depleted T cells, or PBMCs.

Germline V CDR1 and CDR2: GTSNPN, SVGIG (reference sequence). J lost 2 bases, V lost 3 bases, and 10 bases had no gene match. This CDR3 has 17 amino acids. Original processing notes: Estimation of nucleated cell counts relied on the amplification of reference gene primers. Libraries were prepared by immunoSEQ multiplex PCR; TCRdb keeps only in-frame clonotypes and omits some of them. The V and J calls and clone size are taken from that table; D and trimming were inferred from the DNA. The sample contains 70,000 or so clones, over 75% of which appear only once. Specimen: peripheral blood. The chain links TRBV30 to TRBJ2-7, with 13 bases aligning to TRBD2. The clonotype was recovered from a woman between 18 and 29 years old with acute or convalescent COVID-19. As DNA, the CDR3 is TGTGCCTGGAGCGACAGTCTAGGGACTAGCGGGGCCTACGAGCAGTACTTC. This sequence encodes CAWSDSLGTSGAYEQYF.